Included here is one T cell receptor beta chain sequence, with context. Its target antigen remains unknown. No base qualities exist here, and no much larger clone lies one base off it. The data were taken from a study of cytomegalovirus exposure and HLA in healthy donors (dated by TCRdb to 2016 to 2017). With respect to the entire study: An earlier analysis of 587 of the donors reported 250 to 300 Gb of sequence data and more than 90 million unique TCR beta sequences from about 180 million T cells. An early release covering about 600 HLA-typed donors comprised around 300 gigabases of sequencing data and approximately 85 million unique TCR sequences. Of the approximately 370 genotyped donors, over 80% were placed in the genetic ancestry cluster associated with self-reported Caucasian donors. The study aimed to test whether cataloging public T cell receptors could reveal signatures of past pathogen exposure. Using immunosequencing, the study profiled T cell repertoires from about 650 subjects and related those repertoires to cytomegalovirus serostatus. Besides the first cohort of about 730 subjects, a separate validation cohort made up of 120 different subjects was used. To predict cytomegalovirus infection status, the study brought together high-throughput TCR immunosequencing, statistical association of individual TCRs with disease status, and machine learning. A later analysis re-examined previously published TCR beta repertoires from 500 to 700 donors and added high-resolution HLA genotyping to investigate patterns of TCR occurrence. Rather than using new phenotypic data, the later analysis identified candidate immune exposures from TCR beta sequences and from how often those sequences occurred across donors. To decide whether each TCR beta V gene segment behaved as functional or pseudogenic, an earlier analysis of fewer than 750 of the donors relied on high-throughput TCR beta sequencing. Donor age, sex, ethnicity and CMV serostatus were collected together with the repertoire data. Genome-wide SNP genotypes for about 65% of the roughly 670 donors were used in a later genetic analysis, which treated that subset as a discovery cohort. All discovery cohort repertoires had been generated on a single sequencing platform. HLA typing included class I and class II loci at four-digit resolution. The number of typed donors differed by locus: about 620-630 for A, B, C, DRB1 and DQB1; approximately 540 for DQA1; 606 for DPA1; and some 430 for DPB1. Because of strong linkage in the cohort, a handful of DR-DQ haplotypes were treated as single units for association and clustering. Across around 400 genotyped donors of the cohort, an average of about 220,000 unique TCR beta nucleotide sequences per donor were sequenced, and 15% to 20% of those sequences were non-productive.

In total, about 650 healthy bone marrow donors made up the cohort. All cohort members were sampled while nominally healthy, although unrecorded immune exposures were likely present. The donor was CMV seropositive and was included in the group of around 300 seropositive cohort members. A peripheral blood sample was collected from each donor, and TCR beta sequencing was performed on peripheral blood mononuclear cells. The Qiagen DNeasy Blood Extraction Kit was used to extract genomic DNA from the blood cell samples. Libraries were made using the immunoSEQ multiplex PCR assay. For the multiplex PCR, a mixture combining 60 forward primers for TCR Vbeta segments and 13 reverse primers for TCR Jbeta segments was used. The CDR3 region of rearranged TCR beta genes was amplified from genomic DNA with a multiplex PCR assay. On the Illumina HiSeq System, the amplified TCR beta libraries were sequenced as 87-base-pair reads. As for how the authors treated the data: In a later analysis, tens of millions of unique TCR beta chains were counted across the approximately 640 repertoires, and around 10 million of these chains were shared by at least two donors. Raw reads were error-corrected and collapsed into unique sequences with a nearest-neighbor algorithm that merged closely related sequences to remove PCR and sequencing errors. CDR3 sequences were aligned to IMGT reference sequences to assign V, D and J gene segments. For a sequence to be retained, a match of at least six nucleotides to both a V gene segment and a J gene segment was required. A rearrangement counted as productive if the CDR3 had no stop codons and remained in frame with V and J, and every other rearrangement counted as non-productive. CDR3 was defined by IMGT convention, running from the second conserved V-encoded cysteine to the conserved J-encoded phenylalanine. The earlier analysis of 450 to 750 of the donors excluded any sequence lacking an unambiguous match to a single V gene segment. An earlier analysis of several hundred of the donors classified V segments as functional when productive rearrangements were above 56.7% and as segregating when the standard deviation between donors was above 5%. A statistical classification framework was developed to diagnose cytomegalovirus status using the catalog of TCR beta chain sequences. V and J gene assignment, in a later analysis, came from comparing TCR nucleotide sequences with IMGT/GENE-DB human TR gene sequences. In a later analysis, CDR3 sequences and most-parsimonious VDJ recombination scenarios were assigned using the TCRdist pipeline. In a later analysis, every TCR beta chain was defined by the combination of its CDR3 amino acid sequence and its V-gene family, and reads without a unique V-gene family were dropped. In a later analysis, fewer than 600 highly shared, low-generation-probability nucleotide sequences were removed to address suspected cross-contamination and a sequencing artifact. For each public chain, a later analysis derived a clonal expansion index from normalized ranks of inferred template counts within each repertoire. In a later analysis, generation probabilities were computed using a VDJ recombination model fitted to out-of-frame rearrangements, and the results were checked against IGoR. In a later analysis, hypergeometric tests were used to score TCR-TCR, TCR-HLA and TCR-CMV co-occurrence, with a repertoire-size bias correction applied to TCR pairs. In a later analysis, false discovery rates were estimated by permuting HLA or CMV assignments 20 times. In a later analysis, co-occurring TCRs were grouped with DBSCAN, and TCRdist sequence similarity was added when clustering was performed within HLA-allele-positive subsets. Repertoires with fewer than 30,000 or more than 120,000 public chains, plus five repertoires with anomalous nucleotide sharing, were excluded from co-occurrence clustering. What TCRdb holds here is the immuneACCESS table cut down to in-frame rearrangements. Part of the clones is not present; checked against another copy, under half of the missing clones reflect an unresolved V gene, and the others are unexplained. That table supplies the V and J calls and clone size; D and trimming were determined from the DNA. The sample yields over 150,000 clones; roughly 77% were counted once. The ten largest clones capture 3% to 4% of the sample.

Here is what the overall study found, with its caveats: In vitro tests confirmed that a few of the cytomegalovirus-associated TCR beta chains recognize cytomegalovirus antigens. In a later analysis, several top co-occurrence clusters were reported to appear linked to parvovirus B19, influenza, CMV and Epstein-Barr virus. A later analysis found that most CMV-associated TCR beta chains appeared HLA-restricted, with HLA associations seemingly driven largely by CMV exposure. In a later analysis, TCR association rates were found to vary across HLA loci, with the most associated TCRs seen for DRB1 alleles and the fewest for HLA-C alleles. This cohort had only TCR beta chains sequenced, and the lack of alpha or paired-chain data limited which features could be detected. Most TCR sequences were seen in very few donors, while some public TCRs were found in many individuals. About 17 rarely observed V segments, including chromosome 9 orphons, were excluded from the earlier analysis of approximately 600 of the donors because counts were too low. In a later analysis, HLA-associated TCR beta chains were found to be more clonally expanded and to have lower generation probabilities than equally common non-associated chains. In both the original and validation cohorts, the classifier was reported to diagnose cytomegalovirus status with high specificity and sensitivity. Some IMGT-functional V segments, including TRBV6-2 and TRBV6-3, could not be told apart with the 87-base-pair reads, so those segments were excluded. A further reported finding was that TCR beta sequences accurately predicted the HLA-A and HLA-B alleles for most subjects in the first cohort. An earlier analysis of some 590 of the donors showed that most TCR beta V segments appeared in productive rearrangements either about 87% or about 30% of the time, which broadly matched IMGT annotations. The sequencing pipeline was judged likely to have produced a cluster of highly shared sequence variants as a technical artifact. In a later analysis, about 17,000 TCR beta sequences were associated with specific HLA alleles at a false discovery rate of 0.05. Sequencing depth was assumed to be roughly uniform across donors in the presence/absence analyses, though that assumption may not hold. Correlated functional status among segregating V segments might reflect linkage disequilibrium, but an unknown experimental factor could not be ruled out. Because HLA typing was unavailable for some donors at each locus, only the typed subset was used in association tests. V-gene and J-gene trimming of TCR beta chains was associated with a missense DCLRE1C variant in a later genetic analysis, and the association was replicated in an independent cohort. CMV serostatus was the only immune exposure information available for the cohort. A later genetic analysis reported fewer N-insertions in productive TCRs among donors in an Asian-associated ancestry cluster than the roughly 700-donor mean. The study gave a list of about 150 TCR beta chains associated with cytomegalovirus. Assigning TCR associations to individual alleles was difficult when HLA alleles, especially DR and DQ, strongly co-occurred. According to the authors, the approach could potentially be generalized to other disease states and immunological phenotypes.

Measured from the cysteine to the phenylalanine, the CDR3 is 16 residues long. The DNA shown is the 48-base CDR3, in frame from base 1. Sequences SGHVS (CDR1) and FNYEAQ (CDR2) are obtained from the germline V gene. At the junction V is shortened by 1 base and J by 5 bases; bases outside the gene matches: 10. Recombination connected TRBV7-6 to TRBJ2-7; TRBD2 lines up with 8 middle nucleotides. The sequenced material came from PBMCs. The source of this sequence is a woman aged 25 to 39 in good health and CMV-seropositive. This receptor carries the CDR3 CASSLGQREIFNEQYF. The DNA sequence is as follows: TGTGCCAGCAGCTTAGGGCAGCGGGAGATATTCAACGAGCAGTACTTC.